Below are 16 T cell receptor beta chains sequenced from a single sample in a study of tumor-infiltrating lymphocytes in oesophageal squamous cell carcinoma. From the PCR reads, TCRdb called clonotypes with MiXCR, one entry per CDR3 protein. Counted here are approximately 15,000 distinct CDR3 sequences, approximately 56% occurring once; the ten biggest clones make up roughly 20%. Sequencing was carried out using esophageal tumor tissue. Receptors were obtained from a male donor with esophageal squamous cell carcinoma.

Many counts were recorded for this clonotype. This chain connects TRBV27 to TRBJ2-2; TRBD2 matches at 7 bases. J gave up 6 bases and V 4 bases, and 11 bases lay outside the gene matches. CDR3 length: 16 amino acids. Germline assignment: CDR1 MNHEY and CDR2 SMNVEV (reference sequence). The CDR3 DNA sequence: TGTGCCAGCAGTTCGCTAGCGGCGCAGGGACCCGGGGAGCTGTTTTTT. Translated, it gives CASSSLAAQGPGELFF.

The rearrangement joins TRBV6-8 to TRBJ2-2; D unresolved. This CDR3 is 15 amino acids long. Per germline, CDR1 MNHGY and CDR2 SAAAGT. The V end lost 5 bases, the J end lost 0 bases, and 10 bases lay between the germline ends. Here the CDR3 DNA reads TGTGCCAGCAGTGGAAAAGGAACGAACACCGGGGAGCTGTTTTTT. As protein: CASSGKGTNTGELFF.

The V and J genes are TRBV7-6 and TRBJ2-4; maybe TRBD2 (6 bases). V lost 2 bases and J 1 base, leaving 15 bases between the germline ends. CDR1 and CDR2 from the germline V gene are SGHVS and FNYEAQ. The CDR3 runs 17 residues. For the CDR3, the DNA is TGTGCCAGCAGCTTAATCGGGGGTGGGTTTGCCAAAAACATTCAGTACTTC. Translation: CASSLIGGGFAKNIQYF.

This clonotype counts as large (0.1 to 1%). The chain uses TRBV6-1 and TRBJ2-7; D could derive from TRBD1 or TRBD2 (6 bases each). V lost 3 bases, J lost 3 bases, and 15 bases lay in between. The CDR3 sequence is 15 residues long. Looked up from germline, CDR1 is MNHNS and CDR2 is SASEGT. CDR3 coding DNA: TGTGCCAGCAGTGACTTGGGGGGCGCATTCTACGAGCAGTACTTC. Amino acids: CASSDLGGAFYEQYF.

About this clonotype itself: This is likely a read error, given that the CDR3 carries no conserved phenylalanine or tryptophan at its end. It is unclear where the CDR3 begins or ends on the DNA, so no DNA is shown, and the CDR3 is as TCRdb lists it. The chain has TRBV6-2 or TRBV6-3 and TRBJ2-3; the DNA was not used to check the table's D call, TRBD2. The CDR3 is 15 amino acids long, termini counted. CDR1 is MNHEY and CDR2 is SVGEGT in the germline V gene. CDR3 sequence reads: CATRLAVQYEQYFGS.

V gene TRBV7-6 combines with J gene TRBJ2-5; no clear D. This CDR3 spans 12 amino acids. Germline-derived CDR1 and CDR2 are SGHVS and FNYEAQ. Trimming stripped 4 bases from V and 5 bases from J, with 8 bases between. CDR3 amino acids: CASSSEWETQYF. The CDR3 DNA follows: TGTGCCAGCAGCTCCGAATGGGAGACCCAGTACTTC.

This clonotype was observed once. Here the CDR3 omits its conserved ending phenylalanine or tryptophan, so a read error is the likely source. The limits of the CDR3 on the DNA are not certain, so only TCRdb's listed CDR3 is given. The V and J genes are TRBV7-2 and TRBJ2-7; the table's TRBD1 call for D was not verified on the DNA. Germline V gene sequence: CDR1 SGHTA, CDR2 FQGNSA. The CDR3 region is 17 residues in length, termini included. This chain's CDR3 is CASSLGGTAGYEQYFGS.

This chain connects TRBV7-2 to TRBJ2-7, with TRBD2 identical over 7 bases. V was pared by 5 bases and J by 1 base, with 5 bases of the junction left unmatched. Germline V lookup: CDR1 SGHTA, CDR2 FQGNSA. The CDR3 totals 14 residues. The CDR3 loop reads CASSPWTSSYEQYF. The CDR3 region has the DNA TGTGCCAGCAGCCCCTGGACTAGTTCCTACGAGCAGTACTTC.

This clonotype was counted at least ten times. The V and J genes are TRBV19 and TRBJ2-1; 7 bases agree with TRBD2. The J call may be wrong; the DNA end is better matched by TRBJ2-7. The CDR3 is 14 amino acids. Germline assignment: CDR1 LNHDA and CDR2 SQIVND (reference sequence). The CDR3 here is CASSPRTRAYEQYF. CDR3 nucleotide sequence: TGTGCCAGTAGTCCCCGGACTAGGGCCTACGAGCAGTACTTC.

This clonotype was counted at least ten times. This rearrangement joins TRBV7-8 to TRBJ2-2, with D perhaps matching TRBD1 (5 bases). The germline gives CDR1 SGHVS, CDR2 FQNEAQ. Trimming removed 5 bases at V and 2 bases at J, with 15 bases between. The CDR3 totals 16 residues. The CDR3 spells CASSTYGRTNTGELFF. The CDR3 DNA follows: TGTGCCAGCAGCACCTACGGCCGGACAAACACCGGGGAGCTGTTTTTT.

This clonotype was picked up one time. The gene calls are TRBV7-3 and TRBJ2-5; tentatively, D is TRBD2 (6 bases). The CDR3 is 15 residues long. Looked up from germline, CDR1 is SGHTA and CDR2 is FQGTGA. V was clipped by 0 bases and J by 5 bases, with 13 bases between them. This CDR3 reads CASSLTGGEVETQYF. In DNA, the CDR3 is TGTGCCAGCAGCTTAACGGGCGGGGAGGTGGAGACCCAGTACTTC.

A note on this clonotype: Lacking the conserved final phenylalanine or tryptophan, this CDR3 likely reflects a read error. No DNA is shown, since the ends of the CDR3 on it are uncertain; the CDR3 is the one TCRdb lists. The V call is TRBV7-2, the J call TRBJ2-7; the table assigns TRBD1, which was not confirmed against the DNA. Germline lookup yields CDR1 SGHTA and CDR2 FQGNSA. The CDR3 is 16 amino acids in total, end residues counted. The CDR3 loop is CASSRDRGLETQYFGA.

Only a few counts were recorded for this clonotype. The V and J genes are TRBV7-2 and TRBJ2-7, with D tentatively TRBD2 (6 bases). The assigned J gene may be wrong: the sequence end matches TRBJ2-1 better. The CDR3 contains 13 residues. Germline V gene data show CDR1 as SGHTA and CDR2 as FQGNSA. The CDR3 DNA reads TGTGCCAGCAGCTTGACTAGTGAGGCTGGGCAGTTCTTC. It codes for CASSLTSEAGQFF.

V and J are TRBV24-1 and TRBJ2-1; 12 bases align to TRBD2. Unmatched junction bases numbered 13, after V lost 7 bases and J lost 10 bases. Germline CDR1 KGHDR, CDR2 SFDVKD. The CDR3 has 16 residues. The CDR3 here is CATRKTSGSPVGEQFF. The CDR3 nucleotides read TGTGCCACCAGAAAGACTAGCGGGAGCCCGGTAGGCGAGCAGTTCTTC.

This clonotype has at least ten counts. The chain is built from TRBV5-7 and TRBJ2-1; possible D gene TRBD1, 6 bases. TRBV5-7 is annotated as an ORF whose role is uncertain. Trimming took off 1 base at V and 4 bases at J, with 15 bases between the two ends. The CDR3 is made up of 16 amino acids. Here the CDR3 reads CASSLHPGAIYNEQFF. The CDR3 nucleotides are TGTGCCAGCAGCTTGCACCCAGGGGCGATTTACAATGAGCAGTTCTTC.

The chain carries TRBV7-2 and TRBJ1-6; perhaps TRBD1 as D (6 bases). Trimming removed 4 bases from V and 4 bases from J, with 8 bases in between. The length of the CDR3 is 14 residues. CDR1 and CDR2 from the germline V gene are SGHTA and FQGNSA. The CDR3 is CASSSDSYNSPLHF. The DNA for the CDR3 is TGTGCCAGCAGCTCGGACAGTTATAATTCACCCCTCCACTTT.